This TCR beta chain was profiled in a study of shared clonotypes between healthy human individuals. Healthy and HIV-negative, the adult donors had no recent acute infections or vaccinations. An approximately 200 ng quantity of DNA, some 30,000 T cell genomes, went into the sorted-subset replicate PCRs. Clones were sequenced by immunoSEQ multiplex PCR, and TCRdb holds only the in-frame ones, with some missing. Of some 650,000 clones in the sample, more than 95% were seen once. Worth noting for this clone: Its antigen remains unknown.

Study-level results: Some naive CD4 clonotypes, around 5%, turned up in common across four donors. Since donors were few, the genetic and exposure-history diversity represented was limited.

Germline V gene data show CDR1 as SGHKS and CDR2 as YYEKEE (reference sequence). V lost 4 bases to trimming and J lost 3 bases, with 11 bases between them. The CDR3 has 13 residues. The sequence was obtained from a woman between 25 and 40 years old in good health. The sequencing sample was made of naive CD4+ T cells sorted from blood. Subset meaning: CD45RA+ positively selected. The V call is TRBV5-5, the J call TRBJ2-7; no definite D call. The chain's CDR3 is CASSPGPSYEQYF. In DNA form, the CDR3 reads TGTGCCAGCAGCCCCGGCCCTAGCTACGAGCAGTACTTC.